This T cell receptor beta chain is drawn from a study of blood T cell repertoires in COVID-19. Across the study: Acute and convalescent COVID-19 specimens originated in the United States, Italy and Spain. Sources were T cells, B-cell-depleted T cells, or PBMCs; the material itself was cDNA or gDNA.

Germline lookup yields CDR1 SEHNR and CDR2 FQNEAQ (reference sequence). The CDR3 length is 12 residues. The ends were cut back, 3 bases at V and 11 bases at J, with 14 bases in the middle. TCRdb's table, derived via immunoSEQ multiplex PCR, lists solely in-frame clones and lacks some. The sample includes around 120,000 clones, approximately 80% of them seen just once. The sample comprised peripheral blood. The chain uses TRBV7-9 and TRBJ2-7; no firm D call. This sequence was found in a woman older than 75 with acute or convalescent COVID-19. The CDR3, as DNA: TGTGCCAGCAGCTTCCCACGAGGTCGTAAGTACTTC. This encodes CASSFPRGRKYF.